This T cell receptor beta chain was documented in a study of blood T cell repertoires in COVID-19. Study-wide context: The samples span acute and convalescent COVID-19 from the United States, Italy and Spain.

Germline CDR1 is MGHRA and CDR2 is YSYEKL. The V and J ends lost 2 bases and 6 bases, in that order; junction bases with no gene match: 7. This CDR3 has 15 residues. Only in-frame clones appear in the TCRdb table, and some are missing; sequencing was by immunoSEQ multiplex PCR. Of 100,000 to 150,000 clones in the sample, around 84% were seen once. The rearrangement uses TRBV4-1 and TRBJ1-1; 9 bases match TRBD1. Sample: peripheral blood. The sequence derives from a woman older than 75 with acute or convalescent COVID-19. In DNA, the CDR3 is TGCGCCAGCAGCCAAATAGGGACAGGGCGGGCTGAAGCTTTCTTT. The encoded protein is CASSQIGTGRAEAFF.